This T cell receptor (beta chain) was sequenced during a study of CD8 T cells in ankylosing spondylitis. Details on this clonotype: The antigen remains unidentified.

Study observations and caveats: The study looked at matched synovial fluid samples from ankylosing spondylitis patients. Disease-linked clones were reported to be significantly enriched there. What seemed typical of ankylosing spondylitis blood was a TCR beta motif built from several highly homologous variants.

The V and J ends lost 5 bases and 6 bases respectively, with 17 bases between them. This CDR3 spans 14 amino acids. Germline CDR1 reads MDHEN; CDR2 reads SYDVKM. The authors made TCR beta libraries by quantitative 5'-RACE with molecular barcodes. TCRdb re-derived calls from the 5' RACE reads in MiXCR, one entry per CDR3 protein. The table shows 150,000 to 200,000 distinct CDR3 sequences, with 30% to 35% occurring only once. The chain employs TRBV28 and TRBJ2-7; D not resolved. This clonotype was sampled from a male donor with ankylosing spondylitis. Sample: synovial fluid, either unsorted or a sorted T cell fraction (not recorded which). This CDR3 is CASSPQLRRFEQYF. The CDR3 DNA reads TGTGCCAGCAGTCCACAACTAAGACGCTTCGAGCAGTACTTC.